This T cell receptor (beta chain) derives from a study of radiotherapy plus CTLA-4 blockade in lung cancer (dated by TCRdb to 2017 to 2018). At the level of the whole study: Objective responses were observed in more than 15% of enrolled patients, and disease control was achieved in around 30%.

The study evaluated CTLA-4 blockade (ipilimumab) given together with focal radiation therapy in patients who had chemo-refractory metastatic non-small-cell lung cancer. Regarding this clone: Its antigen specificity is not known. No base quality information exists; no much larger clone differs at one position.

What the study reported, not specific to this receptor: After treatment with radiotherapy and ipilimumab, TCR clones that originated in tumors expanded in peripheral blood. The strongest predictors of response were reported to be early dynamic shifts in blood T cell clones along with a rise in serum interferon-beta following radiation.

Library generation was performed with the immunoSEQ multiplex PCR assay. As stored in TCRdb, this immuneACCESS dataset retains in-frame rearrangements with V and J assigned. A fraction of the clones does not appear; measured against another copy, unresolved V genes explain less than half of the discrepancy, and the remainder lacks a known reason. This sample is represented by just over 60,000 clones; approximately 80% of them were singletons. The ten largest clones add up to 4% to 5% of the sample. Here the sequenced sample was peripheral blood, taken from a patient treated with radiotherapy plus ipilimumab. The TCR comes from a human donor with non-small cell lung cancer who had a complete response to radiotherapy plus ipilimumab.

The CDR3 corresponds to CASSLARAGTEAFF. The sequenced DNA is TGTGCCAGCAGCTTGGCACGGGCGGGCACTGAAGCTTTCTTT. The V and J genes are TRBV5-4 and TRBJ1-1; the D gene cannot be resolved reliably. The CDR3 goes from the cysteine to the phenylalanine over 14 residues. Here the CDR3 DNA is all that survives: 42 bases in frame from base 1. According to the germline V gene (reference sequence), CDR1 reads SGHNT and CDR2 reads YYREEE. V is shortened by 0 bases, J by 4 bases, and the region joining them spans 10 bases.